Below are 10 T cell receptor beta chains sequenced from a single sample in a study of blood T cell repertoires in COVID-19. Sequencing was performed with immunoSEQ multiplex PCR; in TCRdb, only in-frame clones are kept and a portion is missing. The profile shows roughly 280,000 clones, around nine tenths of them singletons. The sample was peripheral blood. Receptors originate from a woman aged 25 to 39 with COVID-19, enrolled during active disease.

The chain combines TRBV7-8 with TRBJ1-6, with D tentatively TRBD1 (6 bases). The CDR3 spans 15 residues. Trimming cost V 5 bases and J 5 bases, with 13 bases left between them. CDR1 is SGHVS, CDR2 FQNEAQ, per germline. The CDR3 DNA reads TGTGCCAGCAGCCCTCAGGGGAATCATAATTCACCCCTCCACTTT. Protein product: CASSPQGNHNSPLHF. The complete variable domain, with remaining parts taken from reference TRBV7-8 and TRBJ1-6, reads GAGVSQSPRYKVAKRGQDVALRCDPISGHVSLFWYQQALGQGPEFLTYFQNEAQLDKSGLPSDRFFAERPEGSVSTLKIQRTQQEDSAVYLCASSPQGNHNSPLHFGNGTRLTVT.

The V call is TRBV6-1, the J call TRBJ2-6; D not resolved. Per the germline V gene, CDR1 is MNHNS and CDR2 is SASEGT. The CDR3 is 13 residues long. Trimming left V 3 bases short and J 3 bases short, with 3 bases between. In nucleotides, the CDR3 is TGTGCCAGCAGTGAGTATGGGGCCAACGTCCTGACTTTC. It specifies CASSEYGANVLTF.

The chain couples TRBV5-6 to TRBJ2-1; D is undetermined. V was trimmed by 4 bases and J by 1 base, leaving 9 bases between them. Germline CDR1 is SGHDT and CDR2 is YYEEEE. The CDR3 length is 14 residues. Written as DNA, the CDR3 is TGTGCCAGCAGCAGCCTAGAGTCCTACAATGAGCAGTTCTTC. This gives the protein CASSSLESYNEQFF.

This clone has only a few counts. This sequence joins TRBV29-1 and TRBJ2-5; 7 nucleotides align to TRBD2. The CDR3 is 12 residues long. The J segment lost 0 bases and the V segment lost 6 bases, leaving 1 base of the junction unmatched. Per germline, CDR1 SQVTM and CDR2 ANQGSEA. The CDR3 nucleotides read TGCAGCGTGAGCGGGAACCAAGAGACCCAGTACTTC. It translates to CSVSGNQETQYF.

J is TRBJ2-7 and V is TRBV5-5; D is undetermined. The CDR3 length is 14 residues. Trimming took off 2 bases at V and 2 bases at J, with 11 bases between the two ends. Germline assignment: CDR1 SGHKS and CDR2 YYEKEE (reference sequence). This CDR3 reads CASSLGDETYEQYF. The CDR3 DNA sequence: TGTGCCAGCAGCTTAGGAGACGAGACCTACGAGCAGTACTTC.

The V gene is TRBV6-2 or TRBV6-3, the J gene TRBJ2-7, with TRBD1 matching over 8 bases. The junction had 5 bases not matched to a gene; V was cut back by 0 bases and J by 1 base. The CDR3 contains 16 residues. Per germline, CDR1 MNHEY and CDR2 SVGEGT. The CDR3 loop reads CASSYSGDRSSYEQYF. Here the CDR3 DNA reads TGTGCCAGCAGTTACTCGGGGGACAGGTCATCCTACGAGCAGTACTTC.

This chain uses TRBV6-6 with TRBJ1-3; the D is unclear. The CDR3 runs 17 residues. Germline CDR1 reads MNHNY; CDR2 reads SVGAGI (reference sequence). The V and J ends lost 5 bases and 0 bases respectively, with 17 bases between them. In DNA form, the CDR3 reads TGTGCCAGCAGTCGAAGTCCTCTCATCAGCTCTGGAAACACCATATATTTT. Translation gives CASSRSPLISSGNTIYF.

J is TRBJ2-3 and V is TRBV29-1, with 12 bases that match TRBD2. V was clipped by 7 bases and J by 4 bases; unmatched bases: 6. The CDR3 covers 14 residues. Germline V gene lookup returns CDR1 SQVTM and CDR2 ANQGSEA. CDR3 nucleotide sequence: TGCAGCGGCAGACTAGCGGGAGACGCAGATACGCAGTATTTT. Translation: CSGRLAGDADTQYF.

This clone has only a few counts. V usage is TRBV9 and J usage is TRBJ2-7, with 7 bases identical to TRBD1. The CDR3 consists of 15 residues. V lost 4 bases, J lost 2 bases, and 9 bases stayed unmatched. CDR1 and CDR2 from the germline V gene are SGDLS and YYNGEE. CDR3 amino acids: CASSLGSQGAYEQYF. CDR3 in DNA: TGTGCCAGCAGCCTAGGCAGCCAGGGGGCCTACGAGCAGTACTTC.

The V gene is TRBV27, the J gene TRBJ2-7; D unresolved. Germline assignment: CDR1 MNHEY and CDR2 SMNVEV (reference sequence). The CDR3 is 13 residues long. The V gene lost 2 bases and the J gene lost 4 bases, with 9 bases spanning the gap. The CDR3 region is CASSLQDPYEQYF. The CDR3 nucleotides read TGTGCCAGCAGTTTACAGGATCCGTACGAGCAGTACTTC.